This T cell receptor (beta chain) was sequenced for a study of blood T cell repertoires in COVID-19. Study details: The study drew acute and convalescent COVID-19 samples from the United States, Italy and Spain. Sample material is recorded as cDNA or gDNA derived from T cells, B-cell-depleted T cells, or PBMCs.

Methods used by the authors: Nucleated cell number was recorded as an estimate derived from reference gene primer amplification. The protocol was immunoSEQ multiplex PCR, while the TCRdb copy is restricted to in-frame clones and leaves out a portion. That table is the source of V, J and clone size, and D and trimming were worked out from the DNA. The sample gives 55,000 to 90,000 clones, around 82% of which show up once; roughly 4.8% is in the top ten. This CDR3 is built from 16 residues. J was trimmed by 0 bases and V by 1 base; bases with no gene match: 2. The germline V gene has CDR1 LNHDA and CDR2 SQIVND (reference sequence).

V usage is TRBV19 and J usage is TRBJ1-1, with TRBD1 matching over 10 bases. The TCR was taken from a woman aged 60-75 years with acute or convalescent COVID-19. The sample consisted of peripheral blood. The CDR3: CASSIGTGGMNTEAFF. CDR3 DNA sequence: TGTGCCAGTAGTATAGGGACAGGGGGAATGAACACTGAAGCTTTCTTT.